This record covers a single T cell receptor (beta chain). The antigen this receptor binds is unknown. The input lacks base qualities; no much larger clone sits a single base away. Per the germline V gene, MNHEY is the CDR1 and SVGAGI is the CDR2. At the junction V is shortened by 2 bases and J by 3 bases, with 10 bases in between. The CDR3 spans 14 residues, from the cysteine through the phenylalanine. Only the CDR3 part of the read is kept: 42 bases, read in frame from the first base. The CDR3 regions of human TCRbeta chains were subjected to immunosequencing. The authors' analysis ran thus. Repertoire TCRs were checked for matches against a reference library of SARS-CoV-2-specific TCRs that had been generated using the MIRA antigen-specificity platform. Breadth was defined as the fraction of unique TCRs that were SARS-CoV-2-associated, and depth was defined as the fraction of total T cells that were SARS-CoV-2-associated. Using the MIRA data, every spike-specific TCR was mapped to the spike region that the TCR reacted to and assigned to either a CD4 or a CD8 class. Log10-transformed breadth and depth values were compared by one-way ANOVA with Sidak's multiple comparisons tests. Sourced from immuneACCESS, this table was stored by TCRdb with only in-frame sequences that have V and J called. A share of the clones is absent; for the studies checked, an unresolved V gene accounts for under half, and the remainder has no known explanation. V and J calls and clone size come straight from that table; D and trimming were deduced from the DNA. The sample table contains roughly 150,000 clones; only one count was recorded for 90% of them. 1.8% of the sample lies in the top ten.

The data are from a study of T cell responses to AZD1222 COVID-19 vaccine (dated by TCRdb to the early 2020s). The study in broad terms: AZD1222 recipients with second doses at about 4 weeks or about 12 weeks were pooled, because spike-specific TCR depth and breadth did not differ between schedules. Enrollment into the trials was organized by age into subgroups of 18-55, 56-69 and 70-plus years, and those subgroups contained roughly 150, 30 and 60 TCR-sequenced participants, respectively. A total of just over 230 trial participants underwent TCR sequencing, of whom 200 to 220 had received two doses of AZD1222 and about 25 had received two doses of the MenACWY control vaccine. Results and caveats for the whole study, not just this receptor: CD4 TCRs associated with the vaccine covered the entire spike protein, and the dominant responses were in regions 160-218 and 743-854. Participants were mostly white British and included more females than males, and it was suggested by the authors that clonal diversity may have been underestimated. The 56-69-year group was small, and its depth increase did not reach significance, likely because of low power. Reportedly, close to half of the unique spike-specific TCRs recognized epitopes lying outside the regions that are mutated in the B.1.351 and B.1.1.7 variants. Conclusions about previously exposed vaccinees are limited, since just 6 or 7 AZD1222 recipients were seropositive for SARS-CoV-2 at baseline. A significant rise in spike-specific TCR breadth and depth was observed after two AZD1222 doses relative to day 0 and relative to MenACWY recipients. Because no day 14 peak-response samples were available, the repertoires could be characterized only after the peak T cell response.

Reading the label with the study, this specimen's time point is: baseline before first vaccination. Vaccinee samples came from UK trials COV001 and COV002, including a single-blind randomized controlled phase 2/3 trial of AZD1222 (ChAdOx1 nCoV-19) in healthy adults. For TCRbeta chain sequencing, PBMC samples were collected from trial participants at day 0 and at day 28 after the second dose. This specimen was peripheral blood, taken on day 0 of AZD1222 vaccination. Here the chain combines TRBV6-5 and TRBJ1-1; no confident D gene assignment can be made. This clonotype was obtained from an adult in good health. The DNA reads TGTGCCAGCAGTTACATGGCCTCATACACTGAAGCTTTCTTT. This sequence encodes CASSYMASYTEAFF.